The 10 T cell receptor beta chains below were found in one sample sequenced in a study of T cell clones after liver transplantation. Here immunoSEQ multiplex PCR was the method, and the copy in TCRdb shows in-frame clones only, minus some. The repertoire holds some 23,000 clones, approximately 68% seen once, with approximately 2.9% in the top ten. The sequencing here drew on CD4+ T cells from blood, taken before liver transplant. The receptors stem from a human donor who received a liver transplant.

The chain carries TRBV18 and TRBJ2-2; tentatively, D is TRBD2 (5 bases). The CDR3 spans 16 residues. Deletions cut 3 bases from V and 0 bases from J, with 11 bases between. Germline loops: CDR1 KGHSH, CDR2 LQKENI. CDR3 region: CASSPAGSANTGELFF. The CDR3, as DNA: TGTGCCAGCTCACCTGCGGGCAGCGCGAACACCGGGGAGCTGTTTTTT.

The gene calls are TRBV30 and TRBJ2-5; D gene ambiguous. Germline assignment: CDR1 GTSNPN and CDR2 SVGIG (reference sequence). V lost 3 bases, J lost 1 base, and 9 bases lay in between. The CDR3 consists of 13 residues. The CDR3 DNA is TGTGCCTGGAGCTGGAAAATCCAAGAGACCCAGTACTTC. This codes for CAWSWKIQETQYF.

The rearrangement links TRBV5-5 to TRBJ2-1; D is unresolved. With 0 bases removed from V and 0 bases from J, the gap between germline ends came to 7 bases. The CDR3 runs to 15 residues. The germline gives CDR1 SGHKS, CDR2 YYEKEE (reference sequence). DNA for the CDR3: TGTGCCAGCAGCTTGGATCTGAGCTCCTACAATGAGCAGTTCTTC. Its translation: CASSLDLSSYNEQFF. Full variable domain (remainder filled in from reference TRBV5-5 and TRBJ2-1): DAGVTQSPTHLIKTRGQQVTLRCSPISGHKSVSWYQQVLGQGPQFIFQYYEKEERGRGNFPDRFSARQFPNYSSELNVNALLLGDSALYLCASSLDLSSYNEQFFGPGTRLTVL.

CDR3 protein: CASSEGTTNEKLFF. CDR3 coding DNA: TGTGCCAGCAGTGAAGGGACAACTAATGAAAAACTGTTTTTT. V gene TRBV6-1 combines with J gene TRBJ1-4; D unresolved. The germline V gene encodes CDR1 MNHNS and CDR2 SASEGT. Trimming cost V 1 base and J 0 bases, with 3 bases left between them. The length of the CDR3 is 14 residues.

This clone occurred a few times. The V gene is TRBV18, the J gene TRBJ2-7, with D uncertain. From germline, CDR1 is KGHSH and CDR2 LQKENI. The V end was cut by 3 bases, the J end by 3 bases, with 9 bases between. This CDR3 is 13 amino acids long. DNA of the CDR3: TGTGCCAGCTCACCGGGCGCGGACTACGAGCAGTACGTC. Protein sequence: CASSPGADYEQYV.

This clone turned up a few times. This rearrangement joins TRBV25-1 to TRBJ2-7; possibly TRBD1 for D (5 bases). The CDR3 sequence is 13 residues long. The germline gives CDR1 MGHDK, CDR2 SYGVNS. The V and J ends lost 2 bases and 7 bases respectively, with 12 bases between them. CDR3 loop: CASSEQAGREQYF. CDR3 DNA sequence: TGTGCCAGCAGTGAACAGGCAGGGCGTGAGCAGTACTTC.

The V and J genes are TRBV7-9 and TRBJ2-3, with unresolved D. The CDR3 sequence is 12 residues long. The V gene's germline CDR1 is SEHNR and CDR2 FQNEAQ (reference sequence). Trimming shortened V by 4 bases and J by 2 bases, and 4 bases separated the two germline ends. The CDR3 sequence: CASSYSTDTQYF. CDR3 sequence (DNA): TGTGCCAGCAGCTACTCCACAGATACGCAGTATTTT.

The chain recombines TRBV6-5 with TRBJ2-3; 11 bases align to TRBD2. The ends lost 2 bases at V and 13 bases at J; junction bases unmatched: 8. This CDR3 has 14 residues. The germline V gene has CDR1 MNHEY and CDR2 SVGAGI. The CDR3 here is CASSYEASGGWKYF. As DNA, the CDR3 is TGTGCCAGCAGTTACGAGGCTAGCGGGGGGTGGAAGTATTTT.

The V and J genes are TRBV19 and TRBJ2-3; D call uncertain. Germline V lookup: CDR1 LNHDA, CDR2 SQIVND (reference sequence). The germline V and J ends were trimmed by 5 bases and 2 bases, with 11 bases remaining between them. This CDR3 has 14 amino acids. CDR3 coding DNA: TGTGCCAGTAGTGGCACGGGCCTCACAGATACGCAGTATTTT. It encodes CASSGTGLTDTQYF.

The V and J genes are TRBV6-1 and TRBJ1-5; maybe TRBD1 (6 bases). V was shortened by 7 bases and J by 0 bases, with 13 bases between the two germline ends. The CDR3 runs to 15 residues. CDR1 is MNHNS and CDR2 is SASEGT in the germline V gene. CDR3 sequence: CASTAGADSNQPQHF. The CDR3 nucleotides read TGTGCCAGCACGGCAGGGGCAGATAGCAATCAGCCCCAGCATTTT.